These 25 T cell receptor beta chains share one sample of origin, sequenced in a study of memory CD4+ T cells and cytomegalovirus serostatus. The sort gate was single viable CD3+CD4+CD8-CD45RO+ cells for memory CD4+ T cells. Assay: immunoSEQ multiplex PCR; the TCRdb copy retains only in-frame clones and omits some. The sample includes roughly 86,000 clones, 75% to 85% of them seen just once. The sequencing sample was made of memory CD4+ T cells from blood. These receptors were collected from an adult in good health and CMV-seropositive.

V and J are TRBV4-1 and TRBJ1-6; the D gene is possibly TRBD1 (5 bases). Germline CDR1 is MGHRA and CDR2 is YSYEKL. Trimming took 1 base from V and 10 from J, leaving 14 bases between them. CDR3 length: 15 residues. The CDR3 region is CASSQVDSSYSPLHF. CDR3 in DNA: TGCGCCAGCAGCCAAGTCGACAGTTCATACTCACCCCTCCACTTT.

This clone has more than one count but fewer than ten. The V call is TRBV27, the J call TRBJ1-1; D ambiguous. Trimming cost V 5 bases and J 2 bases, with 12 bases left between them. The CDR3 is 14 residues long. Per the germline V gene, CDR1 is MNHEY and CDR2 is SMNVEV (reference sequence). In DNA form, the CDR3 reads TGTGCCAGCAGTATCCAAAACGGAAACACTGAAGCTTTCTTT. Amino acids: CASSIQNGNTEAFF.

A few counts support this clone. The chain combines TRBV19 with TRBJ2-7; no clear D gene. The CDR3 is 12 amino acids. Germline V gives CDR1 LNHDA, CDR2 SQIVND (reference sequence). Trimming removed 3 bases from V and 5 bases from J, with 8 bases in between. CDR3 coding DNA: TGTGCCAGTAGTATTAAGCCCAACGAGCAGTACTTC. As protein: CASSIKPNEQYF.

This clone appeared a few times. The chain links TRBV27 to TRBJ1-2; unclear D gene. Germline CDR1 and CDR2: MNHEY and SMNVEV (reference sequence). V lost 5 bases to trimming and J lost 7 bases, with 11 bases between them. The CDR3 runs 12 residues. This chain's CDR3 is CASSERGLGYTF. The CDR3 DNA is TGTGCCAGCAGTGAAAGAGGGCTTGGCTACACCTTC.

The chain uses TRBV7-9 and TRBJ2-5, with 9 positions matching TRBD1. The junction had 6 bases not matched to a gene; V was cut back by 0 bases and J by 7 bases. CDR1 and CDR2 (germline): SEHNR, FQNEAQ (reference sequence). The CDR3 extends over 15 amino acids. CDR3: CASSLAGQGLLTQYF. For the CDR3, the DNA is TGTGCCAGCAGCTTAGCGGGACAGGGCTTATTGACCCAGTACTTC.

The J gene is TRBJ2-2, the V gene TRBV12-5, with 10 bases fitting TRBD1. CDR3 length: 15 residues. After removal of 2 bases from V and 4 bases from J, the junction contained 1 base not matched to a gene. Germline V gene data show CDR1 as LGHNT and CDR2 as FRNRAP. CDR3 nucleotides: TGTGCTAGTGGTTTGCGGACAGGGGGCACCGGGGAGCTGTTTTTT. It specifies CASGLRTGGTGELFF. Full variable domain (rest looked up from reference TRBV12-5 and TRBJ2-2): DARVTQTPRHKVTEMGQEVTMRCQPILGHNTVFWYRQTMMQGLELLAYFRNRAPLDDSGMPKDRFSAEMPDATLATLKIQPSEPRDSAVYFCASGLRTGGTGELFFGEGSRLTVL.

This chain uses TRBV7-9 with TRBJ2-7; D is undetermined. This CDR3 is built from 12 residues. Trimming took off 1 base at V and 3 bases at J, with 4 bases between the two ends. CDR1 and CDR2 from the germline V gene are SEHNR and FQNEAQ (reference sequence). The chain's CDR3 is CASSLGVYEQYF. The CDR3 coding sequence is TGTGCCAGCAGCTTAGGGGTCTACGAGCAGTACTTC.

The V gene is TRBV29-1, the J gene TRBJ2-7; 8 bases match TRBD1. Germline V lookup: CDR1 SQVTM, CDR2 ANQGSEA. This CDR3 contains 12 residues. V was pared by 6 bases and J by 0 bases, with 1 base of the junction left unmatched. CDR3 sequence: CSVGQGSYEQYF. CDR3 DNA sequence: TGCAGCGTCGGACAGGGCTCCTACGAGCAGTACTTC.

The V and J genes are TRBV6-5 and TRBJ2-7; TRBD1 aligns across 7 bases. The CDR3 contains 14 residues. V shed 1 base, J shed 5 bases, and the junction held 5 bases outside the gene matches. Germline values: CDR1 MNHEY, CDR2 SVGAGI. The CDR3 DNA reads as TGTGCCAGCAGTTACTTGGGACAGCAGCACGAGCAGTACTTC. This translates into CASSYLGQQHEQYF.

DNA for the CDR3: TGTGCTAGTGCCTCCATCCTGGGGAGAGAATACAATGAGCAGTTCTTC. Residues: CASASILGREYNEQFF. The rearrangement uses TRBV12-5 and TRBJ2-1; D is perhaps TRBD2 (5 bases). The CDR3 consists of 16 residues. Trimming stripped 7 bases from V and 4 bases from J, with 20 bases between. The germline gives CDR1 LGHNT, CDR2 FRNRAP.

The chain is built from TRBV4-3 and TRBJ1-5; the match to TRBD1 covers 9 bases. This CDR3 is 16 amino acids long. With V trimmed by 0 bases and J by 6 bases, 6 bases remained unmatched. Per the germline V gene, CDR1 is LGHNA and CDR2 is YSLEER. CDR3 loop: CASSQDPRDRAQPQHF. The CDR3, as DNA: TGCGCCAGCAGCCAAGACCCTCGGGACAGGGCTCAGCCCCAGCATTTT.

This clone was detected a few times. The chain recombines TRBV30 with TRBJ1-1, with D tentatively TRBD1 (5 bases). V was pared by 2 bases and J by 1 base, with 8 bases between. Germline V gene data show CDR1 as GTSNPN and CDR2 as SVGIG (reference sequence). The CDR3 contains 13 residues. DNA for the CDR3: TGTGCCTGGAGTCCCGACAGGAACACTGAAGCTTTCTTT. The encoded protein is CAWSPDRNTEAFF.

V usage is TRBV7-9 and J usage is TRBJ2-1; tentative D call: TRBD2 (5 bases). V lost 1 base and J 8 bases, leaving 12 bases between the germline ends. The CDR3 contains 14 residues. Germline CDR1 reads SEHNR; CDR2 reads FQNEAQ (reference sequence). CDR3 sequence (DNA): TGTGCCAGCAGCTTAGTATCGAGGGTGTATGAGCAGTTCTTC. It translates to CASSLVSRVYEQFF.

This chain connects TRBV2 to TRBJ1-1; possible D gene TRBD1, 6 bases. The V gene's germline CDR1 is SNHLY and CDR2 FYNNEI. The ends were cut back, 9 bases at V and 4 bases at J, with 15 bases in the middle. This CDR3 is 13 amino acids long. The CDR3 region has the DNA TGTGCCAGTAAAAACAGGGTCTTCACTGAAGCTTTCTTT. Its translation: CASKNRVFTEAFF.

The chain recombines TRBV19 with TRBJ2-7; 9 nucleotides line up with TRBD1. The trim removed 3 bases at V and 5 bases at J, leaving 2 bases unmatched. Germline V lookup: CDR1 LNHDA, CDR2 SQIVND (reference sequence). This CDR3 is 13 amino acids long. The CDR3, as DNA: TGTGCCAGTAGTATCACAGGGGGCAACGAGCAGTACTTC. Its protein is CASSITGGNEQYF.

The rearrangement links TRBV5-4 to TRBJ1-4; 7 bases fit TRBD1. Germline V gene lookup returns CDR1 SGHNT and CDR2 YYREEE (reference sequence). The CDR3 length is 17 residues. The trim removed 4 bases at V and 5 bases at J, leaving 14 bases unmatched. CDR3 loop: CASSRDSSSARNEKLFF. The DNA for the CDR3 is TGTGCCAGCAGCCGGGACAGTTCCTCCGCCCGCAATGAAAAACTGTTTTTT.

This clone was detected only a few times. The chain uses TRBV6-1 and TRBJ2-1; TRBD1 is a possible D gene (5 bases). Trimming left V 6 bases short and J 9 bases short, with 18 bases between. Germline CDR1 and CDR2: MNHNS and SASEGT. This CDR3 comprises 14 residues. Here the CDR3 DNA reads TGTGCCAGCAGAGATACTGGGGCCGGCGGTGAGCAGTTCTTC. Its protein product is CASRDTGAGGEQFF.

V gene TRBV28 combines with J gene TRBJ2-7; 11 bases agree with TRBD2. Germline CDR1 reads MDHEN; CDR2 reads SYDVKM. The CDR3 consists of 13 residues. Trimming cost V 7 bases and J 3 bases; bases outside gene matches: 2. The CDR3 DNA is TGTGCCAGCACCGGGACTAGCGGCTACGAGCAGTACTTC. Its translation: CASTGTSGYEQYF.

In its sample, this clone was seen once. V gene TRBV29-1 combines with J gene TRBJ2-3; D is undetermined. This CDR3 contains 12 residues. V was clipped by 5 bases and J by 0 bases, with 6 bases between them. CDR1 SQVTM and CDR2 ANQGSEA come from the germline V gene. The CDR3 nucleotides read TGCAGCGTTCGGCAGAGCACAGATACGCAGTATTTT. As protein: CSVRQSTDTQYF.

V gene TRBV7-9 combines with J gene TRBJ1-3; unclear D gene. V dropped 0 bases and J dropped 4 bases, with 10 bases sitting between them. The CDR3 spans 15 residues. Germline V gives CDR1 SEHNR, CDR2 FQNEAQ (reference sequence). CDR3 region: CASSLAWDMGNTIYF. The CDR3 DNA reads TGTGCCAGCAGCTTAGCGTGGGATATGGGAAACACCATATATTTT.

The V call is TRBV18, the J call TRBJ1-3, with unresolved D. The CDR3 loop spans 13 amino acids. Looked up from germline, CDR1 is KGHSH and CDR2 is LQKENI. V lost 0 bases and J lost 6, with 6 bases in between. The DNA for the CDR3 is TGTGCCAGCTCACCACCGAGAGAAAACACCATATATTTT. It translates to CASSPPRENTIYF.

The chain employs TRBV27 and TRBJ2-4; TRBD1 agrees at 9 bases. Per the germline V gene, CDR1 is MNHEY and CDR2 is SMNVEV (reference sequence). CDR3 length: 17 residues. With V trimmed by 6 bases and J by 0 bases, 9 bases remained unmatched. The CDR3 sequence is CASSPQYRGQAKNIQYF. The CDR3 DNA sequence: TGTGCCAGCAGCCCTCAATACAGGGGGCAAGCCAAAAACATTCAGTACTTC.

This clone has a handful of counts. This chain uses TRBV9 with TRBJ2-2, with 11 bases aligning to TRBD2. The germline gives CDR1 SGDLS, CDR2 YYNGEE. J lost 8 bases, V lost 4 bases, and 16 bases had no gene match. This CDR3 spans 18 amino acids. CDR3: CASSHRFGTSGVVGELFF. As DNA, the CDR3 is TGTGCCAGCAGCCACAGATTCGGGACTAGCGGAGTCGTAGGGGAGCTGTTTTTT.

This clone was observed a few times. The chain combines TRBV2 with TRBJ1-1; tentative D call: TRBD1 (5 bases). The germline CDR1 and CDR2 sequences are SNHLY and FYNNEI. The germline V and J ends were trimmed by 5 bases and 1 base, with 8 bases remaining between them. The CDR3 has 13 residues. CDR3: CASSKQENTEAFF. The CDR3, as DNA: TGTGCCAGCAGTAAACAGGAGAACACTGAAGCTTTCTTT.

V and J are TRBV10-3 and TRBJ1-2, with 7 bases lining up with TRBD1. This CDR3 region has 15 residues. The germline CDR1 and CDR2 sequences are ENHRY and SYGVKD. V shed 3 bases and J 5 bases; nucleotides not matched to a gene: 9. CDR3 in amino acids: CAISDERQGQYGYTF. The DNA of the CDR3 is TGTGCCATCAGTGACGAACGACAGGGACAGTATGGCTACACCTTC.